This T cell receptor (beta chain) is drawn from a study of cytomegalovirus exposure and HLA in healthy donors. Per germline, CDR1 LNHDA and CDR2 SQIVND (reference sequence). Trimming took off 4 bases at V and 3 bases at J, with 13 bases between the two ends. There are 14 residues in the CDR3. Points from the study as a whole: Some TCR beta chains (164 of them) were listed as cytomegalovirus-associated. Most observed TCR sequences were rare, whereas some public TCRs were detected in many donors.

This clone appeared once. What it recognizes is unknown. Assay used: immunoSEQ multiplex PCR; TCRdb lists only in-frame clones, some missing. The sample carries 150,000 to 200,000 clones, approximately 84% recorded once. Sequenced input: PBMCs. This chain uses TRBV19 with TRBJ2-7; D remains unclear. This sequence originates from a young man in good health and CMV-seropositive. CDR3 amino acids: CASSRSTFGYEQYF. The CDR3 DNA follows: TGTGCCAGTAGTAGGAGTACCTTCGGCTACGAGCAGTACTTC.